Listed below are T cell receptor beta chains from one sample, sequenced in a study of T cell responses to AZD1222 COVID-19 vaccine. Assay: immunoSEQ multiplex PCR; the TCRdb copy retains only in-frame clones and omits some. Of about 140,000 clones listed, 84% were seen once; the top ten hold over 4%. Source: peripheral blood, taken on day 0 of AZD1222 vaccination. These receptors originate from an adult in good health. Each CDR3 is given with its conserved first and last residue. Each record gives: D gene, clone size, J gene, V gene, CDR3 DNA, CDR3 protein. D genes are given only for firm matches. Rows may omit the clone size; those that give it use once, few, many or a size class.

D: -; size: -; J: TRBJ1-2; V: TRBV30; DNA: TGTGCCTGGCGGGTGGGCCTCTACTATGGCTACACCTTC; CDR3: CAWRVGLYYGYTF
D: -; size: -; J: TRBJ1-1; V: TRBV3-1/TRBV3-2; DNA: TGTGCCAGCAGCCAGACCCAGGTAGAAGCTTTCTTT; CDR3: CASSQTQVEAFF
D: -; size: -; J: TRBJ2-5; V: TRBV28; DNA: TGTGCCAGCAGTTTAATGGGACGAAGGGAGACCCAGTACTTC; CDR3: CASSLMGRRETQYF
D: -; size: once; J: TRBJ1-2; V: TRBV27; DNA: TGTGCCAGCAGTTATGGGGGAGGGAATGGCTACACCTTC; CDR3: CASSYGGGNGYTF
D: TRBD1; size: -; J: TRBJ1-2; V: TRBV7-2; DNA: TGTGCCAGCAGCTTAGCAGGGGCCGGGACAGGGGGAAACTATGGCTACACCTTC; CDR3: CASSLAGAGTGGNYGYTF
D: -; size: -; J: TRBJ1-2; V: TRBV5-1; DNA: TGCGCCAGCAGGGATGGGGTGTATGGCTACACCTTC; CDR3: CASRDGVYGYTF
D: -; size: few; J: TRBJ2-3; V: TRBV5-1; DNA: TGCGCCACCACCCCTGGGGGCAGCACAGATACGCAGTATTTT; CDR3: CATTPGGSTDTQYF
D: TRBD1; size: -; J: TRBJ1-1; V: TRBV6-5; DNA: TGTGCCAGCAGTTCGGGACAGGGTACTGAAGCTTTCTTT; CDR3: CASSSGQGTEAFF
D: TRBD1; size: -; J: TRBJ2-1; V: TRBV3-1/TRBV3-2; DNA: TGTGCCAGCAGTGTCAGGGGGCAGAATGAGCAGTTCTTC; CDR3: CASSVRGQNEQFF
D: TRBD1; size: once; J: TRBJ2-7; V: TRBV10-3; DNA: TGTGCCATCAGTGAGTCGACAGGGAAGACCTACGAGCAGTACTTC; CDR3: CAISESTGKTYEQYF
D: -; size: -; J: TRBJ2-2; V: TRBV11-1; DNA: TGTGCCAGCAGCTACTCTCCTCGCGGGGAGCTGTTTTTT; CDR3: CASSYSPRGELFF
D: -; size: -; J: TRBJ2-1; V: TRBV29-1; DNA: TGCAGCGCCGACAAAGATGAGCAGTTCTTC; CDR3: CSADKDEQFF
D: TRBD1; size: few; J: TRBJ1-3; V: TRBV28; DNA: TGTGCCAGCAGTGCATACGACAGGGTTAGAAACACCATATATTTT; CDR3: CASSAYDRVRNTIYF
D: -; size: -; J: TRBJ2-2; V: TRBV28; DNA: TGTGCCAGTCTGCTAGGGGGGGCGAACACCGGGGAGCTGTTTTTT; CDR3: CASLLGGANTGELFF
D: -; size: once; J: TRBJ1-5; V: TRBV2; DNA: TGTGCCAGCAGTGAAGGGCCTGGTGATCAGCCCCAGCATTTT; CDR3: CASSEGPGDQPQHF
D: -; size: -; J: TRBJ1-1; V: TRBV5-4; DNA: TGTGCCAGCAGCTTGGTACAGGGCGGAAACCTGAACACTGAAGCTTTCTTT; CDR3: CASSLVQGGNLNTEAFF
D: TRBD1; size: -; J: TRBJ1-2; V: TRBV27; DNA: TGTGCCAGCAGTTTATCGATTGGGCAGGGGGCCCGCTACACCTTC; CDR3: CASSLSIGQGARYTF
D: -; size: -; J: TRBJ2-2; V: TRBV18; DNA: TGTGCCAGTTCAACCGGGACAATGAACACCGGGGAGCTGTTTTTT; CDR3: CASSTGTMNTGELFF
D: TRBD1; size: -; J: TRBJ2-2; V: TRBV25-1; DNA: TGTGCCAGCCTCGAGGGACAGGGGGCGGGCACCGGGGAGCTGTTTTTT; CDR3: CASLEGQGAGTGELFF
D: -; size: -; J: TRBJ2-7; V: TRBV5-1; DNA: TGCGCCAGCAAGGCCTTTGGCGGTGGGGGAAGTGGGAACTACGAGCAGTACTTC; CDR3: CASKAFGGGGSGNYEQYF
D: -; size: -; J: TRBJ2-7; V: TRBV6-2/TRBV6-3; DNA: TGTGCCAGCAGTTACAGGGCAGGGGACTACGAGCAGTACTTC; CDR3: CASSYRAGDYEQYF